This TCR beta chain stems from a study of blood T cell repertoires in COVID-19. In the study overall: Sample material is recorded as cDNA or gDNA derived from T cells, B-cell-depleted T cells, or PBMCs.

Per the original methods: From reference gene primer amplification, estimates of nucleated cell counts were derived. Produced via immunoSEQ multiplex PCR; TCRdb's table is partial and in-frame only. V, J and clone size are taken as reported in that table, and D and trimming were inferred from the DNA itself. This sample has under 500,000 clones, with 70% to 90% found just once. CDR1 and CDR2 from the germline V gene are LNHDA and SQIVND (reference sequence). V was clipped by 10 bases and J by 1 base; unmatched bases: 6. The CDR3 covers 14 residues. This sequence originates from a young woman with acute COVID-19. Sequencing was done on a sample of PBMCs or T cells enriched from blood (not recorded which). V gene TRBV19 combines with J gene TRBJ1-5; TRBD1 aligns across 8 bases. The CDR3 nucleotides are TGTGCCACTAAGGACAGGGCAAGCAATCAGCCCCAGCATTTT. Translating gives CATKDRASNQPQHF.